This T cell receptor (beta chain) emerged from a study of neoadjuvant anti-PD-1 for oral cavity cancer. The CDR3 extends over 11 amino acids. The ends were cut back, 5 bases at V and 3 bases at J, with 5 bases in the middle. The germline V gene has CDR1 LNHDA and CDR2 SQIVND (reference sequence). Method: immunoSEQ multiplex PCR; TCRdb's copy keeps in-frame clones and lacks some. The repertoire holds some 61,000 clones, with about 88% as singletons. Time point here: after neoadjuvant nivolumab, at surgical resection. Sequencing was performed on PBMCs, taken after nivolumab (anti-PD-1) treatment. The sequence was collected from a person between 40 and 80 years old with oral cavity squamous cell carcinoma. This sequence joins TRBV19 and TRBJ2-7; the D is unclear. The CDR3 spells CASSEYYEQYF. Written as DNA, the CDR3 is TGTGCCAGTAGTGAATACTACGAGCAGTACTTC.